This paragraph reports one T cell receptor (beta chain). The source of the sample is a study of blood T cell repertoires in COVID-19. About the study: PBMCs, B-cell-depleted T cells, or T cells provided the cDNA or gDNA that made up the material.

Sequencing used immunoSEQ multiplex PCR; TCRdb keeps in-frame clones, though not all of them. Of 27,000 or so clones listed, about 90% are singletons. Between the trimmed V and J ends, which lost 2 bases and 2 bases, there was a span of 16 bases. Germline CDR1 SGHRS, CDR2 YFSETQ. This CDR3 is built from 16 residues. Sequenced sample: peripheral blood. The rearrangement links TRBV5-1 to TRBJ2-5; weak D call: TRBD2 (6 bases). The sequence was collected from a woman between 50 and 59 years old with active COVID-19. CDR3 bases: TGCGCCAGCAGCTTAGCGGGCGGGGCAGGGCAAGAGACCCAGTACTTC. This codes for CASSLAGGAGQETQYF. The variable domain in full, with the rest retrieved from reference TRBV5-1 and TRBJ2-5, is KAGVTQTPRYLIKTRGQQVTLSCSPISGHRSVSWYQQTPGQGLQFLFEYFSETQRNKGNFPGRFSGRQFSNSRSEMNVSTLELGDSALYLCASSLAGGAGQETQYFGPGTRLLVL.